These T cell receptor beta chains were read from a single sample in a study of a mutant IDH1 vaccine in newly diagnosed glioma. The antigens for these receptors are not known. This table comes from immunoSEQ multiplex PCR, and its TCRdb copy is limited to in-frame clones, with some not included. The table has tens of thousands of clones, about three quarters seen once. Sample: PBMCs, taken from a glioma patient whose treatment included an IDH1 peptide vaccine. The source is a woman between 40 and 50 years old with glioma. Some clones in this sample may be carry-over from other donors' samples. The CDR3 runs from the conserved cysteine through the conserved F or W. D genes are given only for firm matches. Clone size is stated in some rows and not others, as once, few, many or a class when expanded.

v_gene	abundance	j_gene	d_gene	CDR3nt	CDR3aa
TRBV11-2	.	TRBJ1-2	TRBD1	TGTGCCAGCAGCCTCAATGGGGTCAGACAGGGACCTGGCTACACCTTC	CASSLNGVRQGPGYTF
TRBV6-5	.	TRBJ2-1	.	TGTGCCAGTTGGGAACCCACGGGACGACTACTCTTC	CASWEPTGRLLF
TRBV5-1	once	TRBJ2-4	.	TGCGCCAGCAGCTTGGGCAGTTCAAACATTCAGTACTTC	CASSLGSSNIQYF
TRBV12-5	.	TRBJ1-1	.	TGTGCTAGTGGAAACAACAGGAACACTGAAGCTTTCTTT	CASGNNRNTEAFF
TRBV2	.	TRBJ2-6	.	TGTGCCAGCAGTGCGGAGGGAGGACCTGGGGCCAACGTCCTGACTTTC	CASSAEGGPGANVLTF
TRBV5-5	.	TRBJ2-7	TRBD1	TGTGCCAGCAGCACGGGGACAGCCTACGAGCAGTACTTC	CASSTGTAYEQYF
TRBV7-9	.	TRBJ1-1	.	TGTGCCAGCAGCTTATTGGGGGGAGTCACTGAAGCTTTCTTT	CASSLLGGVTEAFF
TRBV5-6	.	TRBJ2-5	.	TGTGCCAGCAGCTTGATAAGAGAGACCCAGTACTTC	CASSLIRETQYF
TRBV13	once	TRBJ2-5	.	TGTGCCAGCAGCCCACGGCCGCCGCGAGAGACCCAGTACTTC	CASSPRPPRETQYF
TRBV5-6	.	TRBJ1-4	TRBD1	TGTGCCAGCAGCTCAAAACAGGGGAATGAAAAACTGCTTTTT	CASSSKQGNEKLLF
TRBV7-2	.	TRBJ2-7	TRBD1	TGTGCCAGCAGCTCGACAGGGGGCACGGACGAGCAGTACTTC	CASSSTGGTDEQYF
TRBV18	.	TRBJ2-3	TRBD2	TGTGCCAGCTCACCTCTAGCGGGGGGCACAGATACGCAGTATTTT	CASSPLAGGTDTQYF
TRBV12-5	.	TRBJ2-5	.	TGTGCTAGTGGTTTGGGGGGTTCCGAGACCCAGTACTTC	CASGLGGSETQYF
TRBV6-1	few	TRBJ1-1	TRBD1	TGTGCCAGCCGGACAGGGCGAAATACTGAAGCTTTCTTT	CASRTGRNTEAFF
TRBV19	.	TRBJ1-5	TRBD1	TGTGCCAGTACCCTGGGACAGGGTCGACCCATTCAGCCCCAGCATTTT	CASTLGQGRPIQPQHF
TRBV5-1	.	TRBJ2-5	.	TGCGCCAGCAGCTTATCCGGGTCGGGAGAGACCCAGTACTTC	CASSLSGSGETQYF
TRBV7-8	few	TRBJ2-6	.	TGTGCCAGCAGCTCCCGACCAGTATCGTACTCTGGGGCCAACGTCCTGACTTTC	CASSSRPVSYSGANVLTF
TRBV25-1	once	TRBJ2-1	.	TGTGCCAGCAGTGAATACAATGAGCAGTTCTTC	CASSEYNEQFF
TRBV11-2	.	TRBJ1-1	.	TGTGCCAGCAGCTTAGGGGGGGCCCCGAACACTGAAGCTTTCTTT	CASSLGGAPNTEAFF
TRBV6-5	few	TRBJ2-5	.	TGTGCCAGCAGTTACGGGGGGCAGGGGTCCCAGTACTTC	CASSYGGQGSQYF
TRBV4-1	.	TRBJ1-2	.	TGCGCCAGCAGCCACGGCCCGCAGCCTGATACGTATGGCTACACCTTC	CASSHGPQPDTYGYTF
TRBV10-1	few	TRBJ1-5	.	TGCGCCAGCAGTGAACCACCGGCCCTTGGCAATCAGCCCCAGCATTTT	CASSEPPALGNQPQHF
TRBV5-6	.	TRBJ1-2	TRBD1	TGTGCCAGCAACAAGGCACGACAGGGGGCTAACTATGGCTACACCTTC	CASNKARQGANYGYTF
TRBV6-5	.	TRBJ2-1	.	TGTGCCAGCAGTTCCCTCGGAGGTTACAATGAGCAGTTCTTC	CASSSLGGYNEQFF
TRBV10-2	.	TRBJ1-2	.	TGCGCCAGCGGCCTGGCAGGGGCCTTTGAGGGCTACACCTTC	CASGLAGAFEGYTF
TRBV19	few	TRBJ1-1	.	TGTGCCAGTACCCCCGGTCTAGGCAGGGACACTGAAGCTTTCTTT	CASTPGLGRDTEAFF